This entry describes one T cell receptor beta chain. Its specificity is not known. A much larger clonotype is one base distant, so this may be a read error. Patients picked for sequencing had shown CD8+CD57+ cell expansion detected by flow cytometry. Germline loops: CDR1 MNHNS, CDR2 SASEGT. The CDR3 length is 13 residues. According to the study, genomic DNA was the template for TCR beta VDJ and CDR3 profiling. TCRdb ran MiXCR on the reads and lists one entry per CDR3 protein. This table has about 180,000 distinct CDR3 sequences, roughly 50% appearing once. The data belong to a study of CD8+CD57+ T cells in acquired aplastic anemia. Overall study findings and caveats: Sharing between patients and controls was observed for 25 to 30 CD8+ CDR3 sequences.

The V gene is TRBV6-1, the J gene TRBJ1-1; D is uncertain. What was sequenced was sorted CD4+, CD8+, or CD8+CD57+ T cells (not recorded which) from PBMCs. This clonotype was obtained from a human donor with aplastic anemia. This CDR3 is CASSEDRVTDAFF. In DNA, the CDR3 is TGTGCCAGCAGTGAAGATAGGGTCACTGATGCTTTCTTT.